The subject of this entry is one TCR beta chain. Source study methods: The authors estimated nucleated cell counts from reference gene primer amplification. Sequencing used immunoSEQ multiplex PCR; TCRdb keeps in-frame clones, though not all of them. The D gene and trimming were derived from the DNA, and the V and J assignments and clone size from that table. The data show roughly 250,000 clones, approximately 90% seen once. The data originate from a study of blood T cell repertoires in COVID-19. Trimming cost V 2 bases and J 7 bases; bases outside gene matches: 2. CDR1 SGHRS and CDR2 YFSETQ come from the germline V gene. There are 13 residues in the CDR3. Enrolled through a virtual design, the participants were between 18 and 89 years of age and came from about two dozen US areas. Cohorts were based on clinical histories the participants reported. Before they entered the study, exposed participants had met a COVID-19 case within 2 weeks.

This receptor was taken from a man aged 50 or older who had been exposed to COVID-19. The sample consisted of PBMCs or T cells enriched from blood (not recorded which). The chain employs TRBV5-1 and TRBJ1-2; 10 nucleotides line up with TRBD1. The CDR3 sequence is CASSFWTGGGYTF. Here the CDR3 DNA reads TGCGCCAGCAGCTTCTGGACAGGGGGTGGCTACACCTTC.